These 17 T cell receptor beta chains were sequenced from one sample in a study of T cells after posttransplantation cyclophosphamide (dated by TCRdb to 2016 to 2017). The library was built by means of the immunoSEQ multiplex PCR assay. TCRdb limited this immuneACCESS table to in-frame rearrangements with V and J called. A share of clones is missing; checked studies link under half to unresolved V genes, and the rest is unexplained. For this sample, 35,000 to 40,000 clones are listed, none of them singletons. Of the sample, over 2% falls within the top ten clones. Sequenced sample: PBMCs. The receptors come from a man aged 50 or older in good health, CMV-negative, and a related stem cell transplant donor.

This clone was seen repeatedly, ten times or more. The chain joins TRBV5-5 to TRBJ1-2, with 7 bases that match TRBD1. The CDR3 is made up of 15 amino acids. V was clipped by 0 bases and J by 2 bases; unmatched bases: 4. The germline V gene has CDR1 SGHKS and CDR2 YYEKEE (reference sequence). The CDR3 reads CASSLEGQLNYGYTF. In DNA, the CDR3 is TGTGCCAGCAGCTTGGAGGGACAGCTCAACTATGGCTACACCTTC.

This clone has at least ten counts. The genes are TRBV10-1 and TRBJ1-1, with D maybe TRBD1 (5 bases). The V gene lost 5 bases and the J gene lost 4 bases, with 11 bases spanning the gap. The CDR3 covers 13 residues. Germline CDR1 is WNHNN and CDR2 is SYGVQD (reference sequence). Written as DNA, the CDR3 is TGCGCCAGCAGTCTCAGGGTGGCCACTGAAGCTTTCTTT. Its translation: CASSLRVATEAFF.

At least ten counts were recorded for this clone. The chain carries TRBV7-3 and TRBJ2-2; tentatively, D is TRBD2 (5 bases). CDR1 and CDR2 (germline): SGHTA, FQGTGA. The CDR3 sequence is 15 residues long. Trimming took 1 base from V and 5 from J, leaving 11 bases between them. CDR3 nucleotides: TGTGCCAGCAGCTTAAGTCCACCGGGGACCGGGGAGCTGTTTTTT. Protein sequence: CASSLSPPGTGELFF.

This chain joins TRBV10-3 and TRBJ2-7; 10 bases align to TRBD2. The last part of the DNA fits TRBJ2-1 better; the J call may be wrong. This CDR3 contains 16 residues. The germline CDR1 and CDR2 sequences are ENHRY and SYGVKD. CDR3 DNA sequence: TGTGCCATCAGTGGATCTAGCGGGAGACCGCCCGGTGAGCAGTTCTTC. It is translated as CAISGSSGRPPGEQFF.

This clone showed up many times. The V call is TRBV9, the J call TRBJ2-1; TRBD2 aligns across 10 bases. The J segment lost 4 bases and the V segment lost 3 bases, leaving 7 bases of the junction unmatched. Germline assignment: CDR1 SGDLS and CDR2 YYNGEE. The CDR3 has 16 residues. CDR3 sequence (DNA): TGTGCCAGCAGCGCCTATCTAGCGGGGGAGTACAATGAGCAGTTCTTC. The encoded protein is CASSAYLAGEYNEQFF.

This clone was seen at least ten times. V gene TRBV25-1 combines with J gene TRBJ2-1; 7 bases fit TRBD2. Per the germline V gene, CDR1 is MGHDK and CDR2 is SYGVNS. The CDR3 is 16 amino acids. V was pared by 5 bases and J by 8 bases, with 15 bases of the junction left unmatched. The CDR3 here is CASSRPQEGRGDEQFF. CDR3 nucleotide sequence: TGTGCCAGCAGTCGCCCCCAGGAAGGGAGGGGCGATGAGCAGTTCTTC.

This clone was detected only a few times. This chain links TRBV9 with TRBJ2-7, with D possibly matching TRBD2 (6 bases). Germline V gene sequence: CDR1 SGDLS, CDR2 YYNGEE. V lost 0 bases and J 4 bases, leaving 17 bases between the germline ends. This CDR3 spans 16 amino acids. The CDR3 region is CASSVAAMVAGYEQYF. CDR3 DNA sequence: TGTGCCAGCAGCGTAGCAGCTATGGTTGCGGGGTACGAGCAGTACTTC. Complete variable domain (other parts from reference TRBV9 and TRBJ2-7): DSGVTQTPKHLITATGQRVTLRCSPRSGDLSVYWYQQSLDQGLQFLIQYYNGEERAKGNILERFSAQQFPDLHSELNLSSLELGDSALYFCASSVAAMVAGYEQYFGPGTRLTVT.

This clone showed up just a few times. The chain combines TRBV30 with TRBJ2-5; 7 bases align to TRBD1. Germline-derived CDR1 and CDR2 are GTSNPN and SVGIG (reference sequence). This CDR3 has 13 residues. Trimming removed 1 base from V and 3 bases from J; junction bases left unmatched: 2. CDR3 nucleotides: TGTGCCTGGAGTGAGGGGGCGGAAGAGACCCAGTACTTC. Encoded protein: CAWSEGAEETQYF.

This clone was observed at least ten times. This rearrangement joins TRBV28 to TRBJ2-7, with D perhaps TRBD2 (6 bases). The germline CDR1 and CDR2 sequences are MDHEN and SYDVKM. The V and J ends lost 6 bases and 2 bases respectively, with 17 bases between them. This CDR3 has 15 residues. The CDR3, as DNA: TGTGCCAGCAGCCTGATGGGCGGGGTAACCTACGAGCAGTACTTC. Its translation: CASSLMGGVTYEQYF.

This clone occurred many times. The chain recombines TRBV6-6 with TRBJ1-5; TRBD1 might be the D (5 bases). This CDR3 contains 13 residues. The V end was cut by 7 bases, the J end by 2 bases, with 9 bases between. Per the germline V gene, CDR1 is MNHNY and CDR2 is SVGAGI (reference sequence). The CDR3 loop reads CASTGDGNQPQHF. The CDR3 nucleotides are TGTGCCAGCACGGGGGATGGCAATCAGCCCCAGCATTTT.

This sequence joins TRBV18 and TRBJ1-2, with a tentative D call TRBD1 (5 bases). Germline V gene lookup returns CDR1 KGHSH and CDR2 LQKENI. The CDR3 consists of 16 residues. Trimming stripped 4 bases from V and 6 bases from J, with 21 bases between. The CDR3 loop is CASSLNGQVRVDGYTF. The CDR3 DNA sequence: TGTGCCAGCTCACTCAACGGCCAGGTCAGGGTCGATGGCTACACCTTC.

The rearrangement uses TRBV7-2 and TRBJ2-5; 11 nucleotides agree with TRBD2. V gave up 0 bases and J gave up 12 bases; unmatched junction bases: 9. The CDR3 is 15 amino acids. From germline, CDR1 is SGHTA and CDR2 FQGNSA. As DNA, the CDR3 is TGTGCCAGCAGCTTAGCGGTCGCACTAGCGGGGGTTAAGTACTTC. Protein sequence: CASSLAVALAGVKYF. Full variable domain (missing parts from reference TRBV7-2 and TRBJ2-5): GAGVSQSPSNKVTEKGKDVELRCDPISGHTALYWYRQSLGQGLEFLIYFQGNSAPDKSGLPSDRFSAERTGGSVSTLTIQRTQQEDSAVYLCASSLAVALAGVKYFGPGTRLLVL.

This clone was seen ten or more times. V gene TRBV11-2 combines with J gene TRBJ2-7; 7 bases are shared with TRBD2. From germline, CDR1 is SGHAT and CDR2 FQNNGV. V gave up 3 bases and J gave up 3 bases; unmatched junction bases: 5. The CDR3 consists of 14 residues. CDR3 in amino acids: CASSFRLAVYEQYF. The CDR3 DNA reads as TGTGCCAGCAGCTTCCGACTAGCAGTCTACGAGCAGTACTTC.

This clone was observed many times. The chain carries TRBV11-1 and TRBJ1-1; D call uncertain. Germline V CDR1 and CDR2: SGHAT, FQDESV (reference sequence). Trimming pared 4 bases from V and 1 base from J, leaving 10 bases between. CDR3 length: 14 amino acids. CDR3 DNA: TGTGCCAGCAGCTATTACGGAGCGAACACTGAAGCTTTCTTT. Amino acids: CASSYYGANTEAFF.

At least ten counts were recorded for this clone. The V and J genes are TRBV5-1 and TRBJ1-3; no definite D call. Germline V lookup: CDR1 SGHRS, CDR2 YFSETQ. This CDR3 comprises 18 residues. V lost 0 bases and J 0 bases, leaving 16 bases between the germline ends. The CDR3 coding sequence is TGCGCCAGCAGCTTGGTCCCGGGTGTCCAGAGCTCTGGAAACACCATATATTTT. As protein: CASSLVPGVQSSGNTIYF.

The chain couples TRBV6-5 to TRBJ2-7, with a weak D call TRBD1 (6 bases). The CDR3 has 16 amino acids. The V end was cut by 2 bases, the J end by 1 base, with 15 bases between. Germline assignment: CDR1 MNHEY and CDR2 SVGAGI. The CDR3 loop is CASSYTGTGPSYEQYF. The DNA for the CDR3 is TGTGCCAGCAGTTACACAGGGACGGGCCCATCCTACGAGCAGTACTTC.

This clone was detected many times. V usage is TRBV11-2 and J usage is TRBJ2-5, with 7 bases matching TRBD1. V lost 6 bases, J lost 2 bases, and 6 bases stayed unmatched. The CDR3 totals 14 residues. From germline, CDR1 is SGHAT and CDR2 FQNNGV. The chain's CDR3 is CASRVDRAQETQYF. The CDR3 region has the DNA TGTGCCAGCAGGGTCGACAGGGCGCAAGAGACCCAGTACTTC.